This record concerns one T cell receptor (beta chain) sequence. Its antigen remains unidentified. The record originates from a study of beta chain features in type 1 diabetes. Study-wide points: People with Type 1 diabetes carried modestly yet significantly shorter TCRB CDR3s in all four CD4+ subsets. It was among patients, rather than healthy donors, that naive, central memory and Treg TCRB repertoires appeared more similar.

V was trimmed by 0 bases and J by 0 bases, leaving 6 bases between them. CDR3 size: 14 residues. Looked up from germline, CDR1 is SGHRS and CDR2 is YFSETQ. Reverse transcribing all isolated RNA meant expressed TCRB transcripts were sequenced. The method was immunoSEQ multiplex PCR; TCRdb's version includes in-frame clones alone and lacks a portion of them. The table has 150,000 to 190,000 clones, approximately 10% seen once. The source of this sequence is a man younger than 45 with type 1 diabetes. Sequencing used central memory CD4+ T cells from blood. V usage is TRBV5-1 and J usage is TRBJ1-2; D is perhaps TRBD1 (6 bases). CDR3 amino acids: CASSLGTANYGYTF. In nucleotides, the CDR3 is TGCGCCAGCAGCTTGGGGACAGCTAACTATGGCTACACCTTC.